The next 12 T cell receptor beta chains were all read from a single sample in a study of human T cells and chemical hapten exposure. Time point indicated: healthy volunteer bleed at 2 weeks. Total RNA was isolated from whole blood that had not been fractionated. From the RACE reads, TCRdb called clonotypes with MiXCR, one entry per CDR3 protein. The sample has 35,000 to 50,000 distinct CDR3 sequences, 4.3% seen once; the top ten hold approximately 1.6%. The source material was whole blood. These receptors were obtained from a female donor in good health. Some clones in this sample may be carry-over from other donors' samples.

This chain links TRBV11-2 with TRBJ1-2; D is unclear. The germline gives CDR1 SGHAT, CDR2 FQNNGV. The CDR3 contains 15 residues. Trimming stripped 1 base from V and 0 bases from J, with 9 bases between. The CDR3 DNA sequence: TGTGCCAGCAGCTTAGTACAGACCACTAACTATGGCTACACCTTC. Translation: CASSLVQTTNYGYTF. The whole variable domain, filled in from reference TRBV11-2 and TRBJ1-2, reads EAGVAQSPRYKIIEKRQSVAFWCNPISGHATLYWYQQILGQGPKLLIQFQNNGVVDDSQLPKDRFSAERLKGVDSTLKIQPAKLEDSAVYLCASSLVQTTNYGYTFGSGTRLTVV.

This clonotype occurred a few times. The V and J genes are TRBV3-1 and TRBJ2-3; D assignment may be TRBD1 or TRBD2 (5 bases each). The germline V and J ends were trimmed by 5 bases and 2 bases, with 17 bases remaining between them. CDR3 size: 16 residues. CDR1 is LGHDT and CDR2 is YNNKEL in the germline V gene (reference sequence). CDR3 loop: CASSERMRGPTDTQYF. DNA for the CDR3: TGTGCCAGCAGCGAAAGAATGAGGGGACCCACAGATACGCAGTATTTT.

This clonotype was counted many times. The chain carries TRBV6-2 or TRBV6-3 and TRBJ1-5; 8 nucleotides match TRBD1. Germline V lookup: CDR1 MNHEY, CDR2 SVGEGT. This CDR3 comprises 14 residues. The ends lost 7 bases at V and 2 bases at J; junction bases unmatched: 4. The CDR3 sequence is CASTMTGGNQPQHF. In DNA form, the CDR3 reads TGTGCCAGCACCATGACAGGGGGCAATCAGCCCCAGCATTTT.

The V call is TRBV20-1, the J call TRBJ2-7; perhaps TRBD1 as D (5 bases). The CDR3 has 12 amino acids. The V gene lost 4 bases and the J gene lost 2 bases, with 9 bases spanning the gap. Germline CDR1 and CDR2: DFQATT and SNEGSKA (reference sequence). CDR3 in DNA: TGCAGTGCTATCGACAGCGCCTACGAGCAGTACTTC. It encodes CSAIDSAYEQYF.

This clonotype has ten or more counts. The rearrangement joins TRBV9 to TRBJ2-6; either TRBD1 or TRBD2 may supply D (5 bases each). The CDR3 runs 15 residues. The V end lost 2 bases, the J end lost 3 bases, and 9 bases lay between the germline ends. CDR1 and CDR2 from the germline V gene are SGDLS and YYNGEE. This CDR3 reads CASSVTGLGANVLTF. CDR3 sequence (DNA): TGTGCCAGCAGCGTTACGGGGCTTGGGGCCAACGTCCTGACTTTC.

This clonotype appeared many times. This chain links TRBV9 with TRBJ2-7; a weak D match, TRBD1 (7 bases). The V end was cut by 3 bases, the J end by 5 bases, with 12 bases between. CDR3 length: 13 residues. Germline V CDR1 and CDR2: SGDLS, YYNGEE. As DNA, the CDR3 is TGTGCCAGCAGCGCCAGGGGGGCGGACGAGCAGTACTTC. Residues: CASSARGADEQYF. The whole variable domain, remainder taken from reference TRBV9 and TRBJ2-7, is DSGVTQTPKHLITATGQRVTLRCSPRSGDLSVYWYQQSLDQGLQFLIQYYNGEERAKGNILERFSAQQFPDLHSELNLSSLELGDSALYFCASSARGADEQYFGPGTRLTVT.

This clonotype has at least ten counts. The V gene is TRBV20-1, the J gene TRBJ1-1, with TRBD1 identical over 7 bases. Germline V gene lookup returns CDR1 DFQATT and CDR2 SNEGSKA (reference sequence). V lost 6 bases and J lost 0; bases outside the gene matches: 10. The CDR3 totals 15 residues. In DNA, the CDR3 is TGCAGTGCCCCGGGACAGCATGGGGTGAACACTGAAGCTTTCTTT. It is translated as CSAPGQHGVNTEAFF.

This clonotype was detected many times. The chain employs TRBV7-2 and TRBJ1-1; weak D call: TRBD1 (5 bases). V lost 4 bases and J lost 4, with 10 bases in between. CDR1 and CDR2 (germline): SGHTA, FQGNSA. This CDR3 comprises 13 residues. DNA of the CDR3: TGTGCCAGCAGCTCTCAGGGATCCACTGAAGCTTTCTTT. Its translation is CASSSQGSTEAFF.

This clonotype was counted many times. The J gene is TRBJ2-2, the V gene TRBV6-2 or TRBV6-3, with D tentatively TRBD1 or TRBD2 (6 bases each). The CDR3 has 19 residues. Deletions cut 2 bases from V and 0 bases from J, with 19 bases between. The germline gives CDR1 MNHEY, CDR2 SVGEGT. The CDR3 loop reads CASSYGGTRGSTNTGELFF. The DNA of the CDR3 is TGTGCCAGCAGTTACGGAGGGACGAGGGGGTCCACGAACACCGGGGAGCTGTTTTTT.

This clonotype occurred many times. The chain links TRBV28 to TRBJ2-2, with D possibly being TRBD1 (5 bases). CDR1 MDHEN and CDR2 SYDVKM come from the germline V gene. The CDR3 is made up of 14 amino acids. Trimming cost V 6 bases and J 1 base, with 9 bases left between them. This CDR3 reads CASSRTGNTGELFF. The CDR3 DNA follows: TGTGCCAGCAGCAGAACAGGGAACACCGGGGAGCTGTTTTTT.

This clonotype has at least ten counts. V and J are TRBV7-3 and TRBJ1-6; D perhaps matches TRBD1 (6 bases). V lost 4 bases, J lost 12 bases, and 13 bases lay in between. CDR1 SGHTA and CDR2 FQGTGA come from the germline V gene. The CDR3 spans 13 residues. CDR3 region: CASSSQQGRPLHF. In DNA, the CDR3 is TGTGCCAGCAGCTCCCAACAGGGTAGACCCCTCCACTTT.

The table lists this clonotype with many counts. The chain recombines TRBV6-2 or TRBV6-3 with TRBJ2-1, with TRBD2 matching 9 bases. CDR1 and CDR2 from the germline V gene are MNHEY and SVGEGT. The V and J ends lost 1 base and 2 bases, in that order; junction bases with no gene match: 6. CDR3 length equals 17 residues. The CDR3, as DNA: TGTGCCAGCAGTTACTGGGGCGGGGGGGCGGCCTACAATGAGCAGTTCTTC. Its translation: CASSYWGGGAAYNEQFF.